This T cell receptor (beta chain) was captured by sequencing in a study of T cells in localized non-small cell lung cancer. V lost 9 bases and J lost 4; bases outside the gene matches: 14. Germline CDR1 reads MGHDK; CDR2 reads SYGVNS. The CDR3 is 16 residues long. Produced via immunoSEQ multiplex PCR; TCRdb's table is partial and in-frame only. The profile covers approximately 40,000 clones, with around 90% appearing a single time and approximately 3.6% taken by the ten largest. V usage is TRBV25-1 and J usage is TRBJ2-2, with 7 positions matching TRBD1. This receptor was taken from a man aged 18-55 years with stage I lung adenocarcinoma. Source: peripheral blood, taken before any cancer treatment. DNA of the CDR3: TGTGCCAGTGGAGATAGGCAGGGGGTGATCACCGGGGAGCTGTTTTTT. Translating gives CASGDRQGVITGELFF.